The clone carrying this TCR beta chain was seen only a few times. This specimen comes from a study of identical twins. One entry per CDR3 protein, called by TCRdb with MiXCR from the 5' RACE reads. The sample yields roughly 700,000 distinct CDR3 sequences, over 8.5% seen once. This same sample was also part of a study on yellow fever vaccine responses in identical twins.

Material: PBMCs. This TCR came from a woman aged 18 to 35 in good health.

CDR3 loop: CASSVEIGANVLTF. The CDR3 DNA reads as TGTGCCAGCAGCGTAGAAATTGGGGCCAACGTCCTGACTTTC. This sequence joins TRBV9 and TRBJ2-6; the D is unclear. The V end lost 0 bases, the J end lost 3 bases, and 4 bases lay between the germline ends. This CDR3 is built from 14 residues. Germline-derived CDR1 and CDR2 are SGDLS and YYNGEE.